The sequence of this T cell receptor (beta chain) was determined in a study of cytomegalovirus exposure and HLA in healthy donors. Only in-frame clones appear in the TCRdb table, and some are missing; sequencing was by immunoSEQ multiplex PCR. Of 150,000 to 200,000 clones listed, roughly 90% are singletons. The V and J ends lost 6 bases and 5 bases respectively, with 19 bases between them. Germline V gene sequence: CDR1 MNHNY, CDR2 SVGAGI (reference sequence). This CDR3 region has 15 residues. In the case of this clone: Its antigen is as yet unknown.

Findings of the study overall: The authors listed 150 to 200 TCR beta chains as cytomegalovirus-associated. The tendency of first-cohort TCR clusters to co-occur in the 120 validation repertoires was identified by a subsequent analysis. In vitro experiments confirmed that a few CMV-associated chains were specific for CMV antigens.

The chain recombines TRBV6-6 with TRBJ1-1; the D gene is possibly TRBD1 (6 bases). This TCR was recovered from a woman aged 25 to 39 in good health and CMV-seronegative. Material: PBMCs. The CDR3 loop is CASSDDRGAGTEAFF. In nucleotides, the CDR3 is TGTGCCAGCAGCGACGATCGGGGGGCAGGAACTGAAGCTTTCTTT.